The sequence of this T cell receptor (beta chain) was determined in a study of cytomegalovirus exposure and HLA in healthy donors. Findings and limits, study-wide: Looking again later, the authors saw that most CMV-associated TCR beta chains seemed HLA-restricted. Some V segments (TRBV6-2 and TRBV6-3 among them) were excluded as indistinguishable.

Germline-derived CDR1 and CDR2 are SGHDN and FVKESK. The CDR3 contains 17 residues. Trimming stripped 3 bases from V and 5 bases from J, with 23 bases between. Worth noting for this clone: Its antigen is currently unknown.

With 60 Vbeta and 13 Jbeta primers, the PCR was carried out. This table comes from immunoSEQ multiplex PCR, and its TCRdb copy is limited to in-frame clones, with some not included. The listing contains some 140,000 clones. The origin of this receptor is an older woman in good health and CMV-seronegative. The chain recombines TRBV14 with TRBJ2-7, with D possibly matching TRBD2 (6 bases). Sample: PBMCs. The CDR3 DNA reads as TGTGCCAGCAGCCACCTGCAGCGGGTGGAAGGTTCCCACGAGCAGTACTTC. Its translation is CASSHLQRVEGSHEQYF.